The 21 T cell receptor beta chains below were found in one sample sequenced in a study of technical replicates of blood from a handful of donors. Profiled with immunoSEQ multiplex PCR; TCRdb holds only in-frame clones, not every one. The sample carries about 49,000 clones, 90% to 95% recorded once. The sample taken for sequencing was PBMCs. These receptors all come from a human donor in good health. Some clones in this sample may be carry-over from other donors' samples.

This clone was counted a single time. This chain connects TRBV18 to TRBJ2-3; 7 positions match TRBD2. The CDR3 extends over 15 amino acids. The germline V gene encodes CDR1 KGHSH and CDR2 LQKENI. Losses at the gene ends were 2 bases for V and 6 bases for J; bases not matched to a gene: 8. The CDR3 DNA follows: TGTGCCAGCTCACCAGTCAGTTCGGGAGGTGATACGCAGTATTTT. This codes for CASSPVSSGGDTQYF.

CDR3 sequence reads: CASSPRPGLVGETQYF. The CDR3 coding sequence is TGTGCCAGCAGCCCCCGTCCCGGACTAGTGGGCGAGACCCAGTACTTC. The chain carries TRBV13 and TRBJ2-5, with TRBD2 matching 7 bases. The germline CDR1 and CDR2 sequences are PRHDT and FYEKMQ (reference sequence). Unmatched junction bases numbered 14, after V lost 5 bases and J lost 5 bases. The CDR3 sequence is 16 residues long.

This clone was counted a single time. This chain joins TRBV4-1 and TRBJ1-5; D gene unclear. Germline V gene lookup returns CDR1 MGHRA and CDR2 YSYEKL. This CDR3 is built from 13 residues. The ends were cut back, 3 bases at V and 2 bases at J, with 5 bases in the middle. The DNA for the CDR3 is TGCGCCAGCAGCCAGGCTGGCAATCAGCCCCAGCATTTT. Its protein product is CASSQAGNQPQHF.

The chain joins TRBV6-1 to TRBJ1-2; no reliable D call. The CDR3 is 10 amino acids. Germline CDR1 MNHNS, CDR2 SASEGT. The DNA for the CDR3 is TGTCCGGGAACTAACTATGGCTACACCTTC. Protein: CPGTNYGYTF.

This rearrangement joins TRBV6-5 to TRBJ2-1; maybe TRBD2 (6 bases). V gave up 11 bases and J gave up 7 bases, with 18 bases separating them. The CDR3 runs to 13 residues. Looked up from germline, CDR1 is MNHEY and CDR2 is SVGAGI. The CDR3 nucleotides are TGTGCCCTAAACCGGGAGCCAGTAAATGAGCAGTTCTTC. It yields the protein CALNREPVNEQFF.

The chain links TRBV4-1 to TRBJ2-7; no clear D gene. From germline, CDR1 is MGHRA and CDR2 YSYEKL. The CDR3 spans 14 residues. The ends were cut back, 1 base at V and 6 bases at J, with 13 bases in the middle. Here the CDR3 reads CASSQASQAGEQYF. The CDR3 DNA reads TGCGCCAGCAGCCAAGCGTCCCAGGCAGGCGAGCAGTACTTC.

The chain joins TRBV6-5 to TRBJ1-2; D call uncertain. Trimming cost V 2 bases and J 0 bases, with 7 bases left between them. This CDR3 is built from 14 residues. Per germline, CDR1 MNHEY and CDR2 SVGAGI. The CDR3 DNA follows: TGTGCCAGCAGTTACAAGGAGGCTAACTATGGCTACACCTTC. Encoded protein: CASSYKEANYGYTF.

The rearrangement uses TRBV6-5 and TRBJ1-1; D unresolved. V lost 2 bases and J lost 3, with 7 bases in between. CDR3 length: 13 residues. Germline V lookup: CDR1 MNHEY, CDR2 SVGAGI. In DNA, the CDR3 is TGTGCCAGCAGTTACGAGGCCTACACTGAAGCTTTCTTT. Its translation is CASSYEAYTEAFF.

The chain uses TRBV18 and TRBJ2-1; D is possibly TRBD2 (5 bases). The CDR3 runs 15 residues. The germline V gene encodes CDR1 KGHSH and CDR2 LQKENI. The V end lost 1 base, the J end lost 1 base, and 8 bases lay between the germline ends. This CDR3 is CASSPRSGSYNEQFF. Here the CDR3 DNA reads TGTGCCAGCTCACCACGGTCGGGGTCCTACAATGAGCAGTTCTTC.

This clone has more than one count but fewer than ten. In nucleotides, the CDR3 is TGTGCCAGTAGTCCACAGGGGACTAACTATGGCTACACCTTC. It encodes CASSPQGTNYGYTF. This chain links TRBV19 with TRBJ1-2; the match to TRBD1 covers 7 bases. Germline lookup yields CDR1 LNHDA and CDR2 SQIVND (reference sequence). The V segment lost 5 bases and the J segment 0 bases; nucleotides outside the gene matches: 3. This CDR3 spans 14 amino acids.

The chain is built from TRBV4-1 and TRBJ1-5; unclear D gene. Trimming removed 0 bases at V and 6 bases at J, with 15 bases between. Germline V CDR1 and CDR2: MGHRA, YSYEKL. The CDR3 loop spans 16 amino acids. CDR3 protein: CASSQEIGQVGQPQHF. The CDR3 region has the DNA TGCGCCAGCAGCCAAGAAATAGGTCAGGTAGGTCAGCCCCAGCATTTT.

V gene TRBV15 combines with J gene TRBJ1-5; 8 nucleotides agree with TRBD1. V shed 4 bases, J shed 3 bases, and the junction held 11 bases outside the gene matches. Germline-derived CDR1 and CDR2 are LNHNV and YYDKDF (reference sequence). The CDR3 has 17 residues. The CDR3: CATSIPRQGAVNQPQHF. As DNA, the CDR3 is TGTGCCACCAGCATACCCAGGCAGGGGGCAGTCAATCAGCCCCAGCATTTT.

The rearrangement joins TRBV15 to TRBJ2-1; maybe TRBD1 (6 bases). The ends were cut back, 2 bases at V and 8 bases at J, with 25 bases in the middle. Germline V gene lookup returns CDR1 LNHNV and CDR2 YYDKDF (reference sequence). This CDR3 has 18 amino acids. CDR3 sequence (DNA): TGTGCCACCAGCAGATTCGCCTCCGGGACACGGAGAGGAGATGAGCAGTTCTTC. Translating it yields CATSRFASGTRRGDEQFF.

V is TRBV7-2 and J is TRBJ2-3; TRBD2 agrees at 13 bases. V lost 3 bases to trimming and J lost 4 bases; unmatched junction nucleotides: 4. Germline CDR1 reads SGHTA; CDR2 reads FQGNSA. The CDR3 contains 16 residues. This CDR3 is CASSFTSGGASDTQYF. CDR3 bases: TGTGCCAGCAGCTTTACTAGCGGGGGGGCCTCAGATACGCAGTATTTT.

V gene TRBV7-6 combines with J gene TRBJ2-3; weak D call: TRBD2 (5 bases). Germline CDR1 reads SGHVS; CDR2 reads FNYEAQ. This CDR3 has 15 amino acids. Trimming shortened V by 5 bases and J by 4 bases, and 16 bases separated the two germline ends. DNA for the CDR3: TGTGCCAGCAGCGATCGTCGGGGTCTTGCAGATACGCAGTATTTT. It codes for CASSDRRGLADTQYF.

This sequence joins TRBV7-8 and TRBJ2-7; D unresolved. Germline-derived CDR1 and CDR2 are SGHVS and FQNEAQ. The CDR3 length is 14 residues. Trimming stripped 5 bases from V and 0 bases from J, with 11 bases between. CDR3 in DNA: TGTGCCAGCAGCGAGCGACCCGGCTCCTACGAGCAGTACTTC. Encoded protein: CASSERPGSYEQYF.

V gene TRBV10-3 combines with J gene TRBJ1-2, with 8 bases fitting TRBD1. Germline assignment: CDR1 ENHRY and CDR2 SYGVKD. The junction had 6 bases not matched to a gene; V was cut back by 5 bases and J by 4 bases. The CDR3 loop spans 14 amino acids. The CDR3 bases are TGTGCCATCAGTCTGGACAGGGCAGCCTATGGCTACACCTTC. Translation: CAISLDRAAYGYTF.

CDR3 protein: CASSEGTSGFYEQYF. Here the CDR3 DNA reads TGTGCCAGCAGTGAAGGGACTAGCGGGTTCTACGAGCAGTACTTC. This rearrangement joins TRBV6-1 to TRBJ2-7; TRBD2 matches at 11 bases. Germline V gene sequence: CDR1 MNHNS, CDR2 SASEGT. Unmatched junction bases numbered 2, after V lost 1 base and J lost 3 bases. The CDR3 is 15 residues long.

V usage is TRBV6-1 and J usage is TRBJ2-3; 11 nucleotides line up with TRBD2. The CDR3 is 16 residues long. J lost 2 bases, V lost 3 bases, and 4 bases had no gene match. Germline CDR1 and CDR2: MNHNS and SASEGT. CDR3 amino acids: CASSEVLAGDTDTQYF. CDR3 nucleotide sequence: TGTGCCAGCAGTGAGGTACTAGCGGGAGACACAGATACGCAGTATTTT.

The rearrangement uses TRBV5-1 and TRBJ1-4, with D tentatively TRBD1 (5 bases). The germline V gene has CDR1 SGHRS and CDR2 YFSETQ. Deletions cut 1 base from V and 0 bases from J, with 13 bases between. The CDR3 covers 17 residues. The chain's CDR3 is CASSLRGGLATNEKLFF. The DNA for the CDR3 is TGCGCCAGCAGCTTGCGGGGGGGTCTTGCAACTAATGAAAAACTGTTTTTT.

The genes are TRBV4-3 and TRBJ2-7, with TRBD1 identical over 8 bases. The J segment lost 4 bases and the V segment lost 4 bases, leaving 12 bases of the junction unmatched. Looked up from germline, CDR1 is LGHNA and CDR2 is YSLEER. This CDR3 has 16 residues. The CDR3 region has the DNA TGCGCCAGCAGCCGGGATGGACAGGGTGGAAATTACGAGCAGTACTTC. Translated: CASSRDGQGGNYEQYF.